The sequence of this TCR beta chain was determined in a study of blood T cell repertoires in COVID-19. Generated by immunoSEQ multiplex PCR, the TCRdb table keeps only in-frame clones and is missing some. The table records about 280,000 clones, over 75% of them present only once. This clone appeared a single time. The CDR3 is 12 residues long. V was pared by 3 bases and J by 4 bases, with 6 bases between. Germline CDR1 reads SEHNR; CDR2 reads FQNEAQ (reference sequence). The receptor's source is a woman aged 30 to 39 who had recovered from COVID-19. The sequencing sample was made of PBMCs or T cells enriched from blood (not recorded which). This sequence joins TRBV7-9 and TRBJ2-5; D gene uncertain. CDR3 in amino acids: CASSFLRETQYF. CDR3 sequence (DNA): TGTGCCAGCAGCTTCCTTAGAGAGACCCAGTACTTC.